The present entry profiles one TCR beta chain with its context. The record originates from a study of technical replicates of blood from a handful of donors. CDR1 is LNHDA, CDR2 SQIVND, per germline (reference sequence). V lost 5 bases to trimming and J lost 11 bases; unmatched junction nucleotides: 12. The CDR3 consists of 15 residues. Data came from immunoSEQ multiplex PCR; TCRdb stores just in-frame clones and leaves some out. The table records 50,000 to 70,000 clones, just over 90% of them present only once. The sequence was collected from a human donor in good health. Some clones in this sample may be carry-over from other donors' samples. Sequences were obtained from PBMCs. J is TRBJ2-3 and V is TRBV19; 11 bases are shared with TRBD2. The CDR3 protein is CASSHTSGGLSVQYF. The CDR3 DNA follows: TGTGCCAGTAGTCATACTAGCGGGGGACTTAGTGTGCAGTATTTT.